Sequencing of this T cell receptor beta chain was carried out in a study of human T cells and chemical hapten exposure. Germline values: CDR1 SGHNT, CDR2 YYREEE (reference sequence). The CDR3 runs to 14 residues. V shed 0 bases, J shed 4 bases, and the junction held 1 base outside the gene matches. This clonotype was seen many times. Its antigen is not identified. Study results and caveats: Given that the donors had alopecia, their immune response may differ from that seen in healthy people.

This sample's time point: patch test 3, about 24 weeks after DPC sensitization. Treatment noted: therapeutic diphenylcyclopropenone sensitization with weekly scalp DPC. TCRdb recomputed calls from the RACE reads with MiXCR, one row per CDR3 protein. The sample has about 82,000 distinct CDR3 sequences; 10% to 15% are singletons. The sequence was obtained from a woman in her forties or fifties with alopecia areata. Some clones in this sample may be carry-over from other donors' samples. Sequencing was performed on whole blood, taken in connection with sensitization to the hapten diphenylcyclopropenone (DPC). The chain recombines TRBV5-4 with TRBJ2-1, with 7 bases identical to TRBD1. This CDR3 is CASSLEQGYNEQFF. The CDR3 DNA follows: TGTGCCAGCAGCTTGGAACAGGGGTACAATGAGCAGTTCTTC.